This is a list of T cell receptor beta chains from one sample in a study of blood T cell repertoires in COVID-19. Only in-frame clones appear in the TCRdb table, and some are missing; sequencing was by immunoSEQ multiplex PCR. The sample includes under 200,000 clones, around four fifths of them seen just once. Sequencing was done on a sample of PBMCs or T cells enriched from blood (not recorded which). Receptors were obtained from a woman aged 50 to 60 who had recovered from COVID-19. Both conserved end residues are part of each CDR3. A D gene is named only where the DNA matches it firmly.

V | D | CDR3
TRBV7-2 | . | CASSPAGAYSPLHF
TRBV7-9 | TRBD1 | CASSSQGENSPLHF
TRBV10-3 | TRBD1 | CAIREGTVPYEQYF
TRBV7-2 | TRBD1 | CASSHQGQTGYEQYF
TRBV5-1 | . | CASSDGHSTDTQYF
TRBV20-1 | . | CSALLREKLFF
TRBV25-1 | . | CASTPLGGANVLTF
TRBV28 | TRBD1 | CASSLDRAFQPQHF
TRBV7-2 | TRBD2 | CASSSRGRVYEQFF
TRBV27 | . | CATGLGGPYNEQFF
TRBV5-1 | . | CASSLGEGNSPLHF